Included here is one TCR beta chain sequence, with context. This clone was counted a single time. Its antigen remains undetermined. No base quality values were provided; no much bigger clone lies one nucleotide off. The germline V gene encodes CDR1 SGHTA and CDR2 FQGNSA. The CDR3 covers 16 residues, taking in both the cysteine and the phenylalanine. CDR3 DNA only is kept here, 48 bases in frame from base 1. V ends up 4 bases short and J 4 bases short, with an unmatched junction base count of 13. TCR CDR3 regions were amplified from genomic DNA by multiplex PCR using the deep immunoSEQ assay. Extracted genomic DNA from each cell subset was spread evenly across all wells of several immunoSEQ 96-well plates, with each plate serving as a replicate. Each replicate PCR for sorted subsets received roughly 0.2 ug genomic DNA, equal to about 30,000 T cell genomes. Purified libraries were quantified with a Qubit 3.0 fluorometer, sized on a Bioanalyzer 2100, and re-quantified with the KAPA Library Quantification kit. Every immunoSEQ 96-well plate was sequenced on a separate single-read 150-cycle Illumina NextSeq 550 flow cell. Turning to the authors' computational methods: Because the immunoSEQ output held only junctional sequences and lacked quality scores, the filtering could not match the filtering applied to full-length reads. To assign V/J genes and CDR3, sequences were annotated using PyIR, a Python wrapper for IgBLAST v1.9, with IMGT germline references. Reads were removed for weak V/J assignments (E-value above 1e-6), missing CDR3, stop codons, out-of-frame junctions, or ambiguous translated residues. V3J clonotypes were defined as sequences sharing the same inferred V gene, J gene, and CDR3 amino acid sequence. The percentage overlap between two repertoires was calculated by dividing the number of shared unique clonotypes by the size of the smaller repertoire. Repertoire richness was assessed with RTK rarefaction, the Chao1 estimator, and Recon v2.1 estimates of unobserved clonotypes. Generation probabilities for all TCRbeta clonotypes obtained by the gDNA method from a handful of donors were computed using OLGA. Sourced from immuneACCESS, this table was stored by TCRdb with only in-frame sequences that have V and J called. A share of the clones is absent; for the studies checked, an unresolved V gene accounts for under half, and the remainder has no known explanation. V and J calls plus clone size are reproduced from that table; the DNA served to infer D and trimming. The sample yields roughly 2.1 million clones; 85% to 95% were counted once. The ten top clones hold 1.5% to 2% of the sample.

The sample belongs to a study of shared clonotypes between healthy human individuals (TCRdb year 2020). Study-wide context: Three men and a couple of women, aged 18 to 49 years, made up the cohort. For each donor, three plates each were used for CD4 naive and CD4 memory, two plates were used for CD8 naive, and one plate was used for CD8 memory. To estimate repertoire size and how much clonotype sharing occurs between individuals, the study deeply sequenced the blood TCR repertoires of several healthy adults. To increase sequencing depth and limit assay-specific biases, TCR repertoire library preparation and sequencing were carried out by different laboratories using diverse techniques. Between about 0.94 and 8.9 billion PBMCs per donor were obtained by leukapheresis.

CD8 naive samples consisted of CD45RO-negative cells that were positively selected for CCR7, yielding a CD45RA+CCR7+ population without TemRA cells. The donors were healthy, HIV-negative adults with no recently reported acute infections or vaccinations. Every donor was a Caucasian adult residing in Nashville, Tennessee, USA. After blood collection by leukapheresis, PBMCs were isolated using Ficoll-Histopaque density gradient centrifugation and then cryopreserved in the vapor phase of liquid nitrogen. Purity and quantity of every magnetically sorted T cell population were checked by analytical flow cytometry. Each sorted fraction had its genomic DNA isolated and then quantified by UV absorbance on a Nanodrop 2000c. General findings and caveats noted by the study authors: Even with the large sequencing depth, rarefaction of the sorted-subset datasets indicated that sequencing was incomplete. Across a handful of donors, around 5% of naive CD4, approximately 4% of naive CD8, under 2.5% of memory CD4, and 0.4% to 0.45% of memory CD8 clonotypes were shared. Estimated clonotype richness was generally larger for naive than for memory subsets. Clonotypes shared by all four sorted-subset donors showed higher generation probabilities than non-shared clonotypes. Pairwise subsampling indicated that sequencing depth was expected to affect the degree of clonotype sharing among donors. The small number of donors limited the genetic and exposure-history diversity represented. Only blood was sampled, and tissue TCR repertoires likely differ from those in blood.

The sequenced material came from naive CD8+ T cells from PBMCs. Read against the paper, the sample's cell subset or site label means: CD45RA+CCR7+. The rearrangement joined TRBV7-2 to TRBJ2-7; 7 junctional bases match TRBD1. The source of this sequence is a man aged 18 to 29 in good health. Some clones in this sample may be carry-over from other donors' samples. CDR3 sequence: CASSSLTGTEPYEQYF. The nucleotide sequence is TGTGCCAGCAGCTCGTTAACCGGGACAGAACCTTACGAGCAGTACTTC.